The T cell receptor beta chain described here comes from a study of regulatory and conventional T cells in RAG deficiency. V lost 3 bases and J lost 10, with 13 bases in between. CDR3 size: 13 residues. The germline gives CDR1 MNHNS, CDR2 SASEGT. TCRdb's copy holds only in-frame clones and misses some; the assay was immunoSEQ multiplex PCR. Among roughly 32,000 clones listed, approximately 91% were seen once. This clone qualifies as medium-sized. The sample also formed part of further work on regulatory T cells. That work contributes: Primers: 52 TRBV forward and 13 TRBJ reverse.

The J gene is TRBJ2-1, the V gene TRBV6-1; D could derive from TRBD1 or TRBD2 (5 bases each). This clonotype was obtained from a human donor in good health. Sequencing used CD8+ T cells sorted from blood. Here the CDR3 reads CASSEGPELEQFF. CDR3 sequence (DNA): TGTGCCAGCAGTGAGGGACCTGAGTTAGAGCAGTTCTTC.